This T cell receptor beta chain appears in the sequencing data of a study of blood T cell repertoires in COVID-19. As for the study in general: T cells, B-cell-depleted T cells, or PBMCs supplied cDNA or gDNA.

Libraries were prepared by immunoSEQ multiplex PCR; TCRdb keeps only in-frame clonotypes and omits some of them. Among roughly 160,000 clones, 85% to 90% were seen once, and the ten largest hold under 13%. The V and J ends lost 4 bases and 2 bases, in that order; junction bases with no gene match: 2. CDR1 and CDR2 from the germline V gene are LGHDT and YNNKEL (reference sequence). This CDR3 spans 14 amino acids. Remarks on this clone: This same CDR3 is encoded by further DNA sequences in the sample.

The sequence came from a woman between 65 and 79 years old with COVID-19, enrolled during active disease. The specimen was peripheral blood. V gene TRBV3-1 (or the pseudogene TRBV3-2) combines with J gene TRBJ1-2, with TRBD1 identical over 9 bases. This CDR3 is CASSPGQGNYGYTF. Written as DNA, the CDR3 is TGTGCCAGCAGCCCGGGACAGGGCAACTATGGCTACACCTTC.